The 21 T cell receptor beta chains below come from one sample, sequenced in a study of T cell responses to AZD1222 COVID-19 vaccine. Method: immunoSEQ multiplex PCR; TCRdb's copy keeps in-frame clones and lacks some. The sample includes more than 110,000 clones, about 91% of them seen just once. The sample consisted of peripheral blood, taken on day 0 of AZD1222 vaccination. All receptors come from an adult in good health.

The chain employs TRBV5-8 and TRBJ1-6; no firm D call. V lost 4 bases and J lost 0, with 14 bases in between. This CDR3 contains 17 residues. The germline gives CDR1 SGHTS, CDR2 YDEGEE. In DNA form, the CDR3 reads TGTGCCAGCAGCAAGAGTAATGACGGCTCCTATAATTCACCCCTCCACTTT. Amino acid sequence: CASSKSNDGSYNSPLHF.

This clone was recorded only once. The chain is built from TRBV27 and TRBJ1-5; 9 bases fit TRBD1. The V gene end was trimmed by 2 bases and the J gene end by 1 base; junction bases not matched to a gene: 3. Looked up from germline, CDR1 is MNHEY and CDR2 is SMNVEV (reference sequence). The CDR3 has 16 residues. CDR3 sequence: CASSLKDRGSNQPQHF. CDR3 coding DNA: TGTGCCAGCAGTTTAAAGGACAGGGGCAGCAATCAGCCCCAGCATTTT.

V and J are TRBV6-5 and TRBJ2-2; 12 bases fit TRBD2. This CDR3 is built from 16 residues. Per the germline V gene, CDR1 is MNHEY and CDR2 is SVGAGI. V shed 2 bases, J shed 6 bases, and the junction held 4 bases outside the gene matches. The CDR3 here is CASSYRTSGIPGELFF. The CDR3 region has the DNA TGTGCCAGCAGTTACCGGACTAGCGGGATCCCCGGGGAGCTGTTTTTT.

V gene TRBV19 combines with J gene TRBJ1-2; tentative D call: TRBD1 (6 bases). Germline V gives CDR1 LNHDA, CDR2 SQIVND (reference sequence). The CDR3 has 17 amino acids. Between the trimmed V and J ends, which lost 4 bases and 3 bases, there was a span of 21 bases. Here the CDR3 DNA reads TGTGCCAGTAGTACTCGTAACCGGGACATTGGACACTATGGCTACACCTTC. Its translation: CASSTRNRDIGHYGYTF.

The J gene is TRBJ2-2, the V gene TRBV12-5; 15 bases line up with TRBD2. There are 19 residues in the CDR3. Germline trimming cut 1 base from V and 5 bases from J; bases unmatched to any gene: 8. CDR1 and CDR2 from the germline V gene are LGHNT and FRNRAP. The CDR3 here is CASGLGKGLAGGQTGELFF. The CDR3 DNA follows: TGTGCTAGTGGTTTGGGTAAGGGACTAGCGGGAGGCCAGACCGGGGAGCTGTTTTTT.

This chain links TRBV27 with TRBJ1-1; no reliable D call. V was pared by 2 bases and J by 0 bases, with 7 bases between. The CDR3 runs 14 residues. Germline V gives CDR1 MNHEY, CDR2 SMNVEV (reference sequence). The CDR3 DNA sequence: TGTGCCAGCAGTTTAAACCTTCTGAACACTGAAGCTTTCTTT. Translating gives CASSLNLLNTEAFF.

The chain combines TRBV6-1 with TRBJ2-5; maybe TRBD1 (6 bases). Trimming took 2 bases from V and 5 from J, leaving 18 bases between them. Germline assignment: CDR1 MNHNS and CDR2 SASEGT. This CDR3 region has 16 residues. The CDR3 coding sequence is TGTGCCAGCAGTGAACGCCCAGGGGCCATGGGGGAGACCCAGTACTTC. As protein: CASSERPGAMGETQYF.

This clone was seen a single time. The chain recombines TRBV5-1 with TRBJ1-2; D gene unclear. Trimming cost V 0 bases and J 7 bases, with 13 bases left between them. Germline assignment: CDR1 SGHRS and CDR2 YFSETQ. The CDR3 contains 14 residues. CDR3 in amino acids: CASSLGAGSSGYTF. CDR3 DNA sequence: TGCGCCAGCAGCTTGGGGGCGGGGAGCTCTGGCTACACCTTC.

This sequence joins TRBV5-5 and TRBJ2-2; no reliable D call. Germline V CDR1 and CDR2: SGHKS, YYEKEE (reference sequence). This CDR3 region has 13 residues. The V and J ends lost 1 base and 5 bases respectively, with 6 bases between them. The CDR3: CASSLLVTGELFF. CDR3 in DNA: TGTGCCAGCAGCTTGTTGGTAACCGGGGAGCTGTTTTTT.

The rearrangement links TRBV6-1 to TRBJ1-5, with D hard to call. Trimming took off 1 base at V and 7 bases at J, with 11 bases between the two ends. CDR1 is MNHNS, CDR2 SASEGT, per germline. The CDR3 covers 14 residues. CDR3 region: CASSEEPERQPQHF. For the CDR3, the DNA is TGTGCCAGCAGTGAAGAACCTGAACGCCAGCCCCAGCATTTT.

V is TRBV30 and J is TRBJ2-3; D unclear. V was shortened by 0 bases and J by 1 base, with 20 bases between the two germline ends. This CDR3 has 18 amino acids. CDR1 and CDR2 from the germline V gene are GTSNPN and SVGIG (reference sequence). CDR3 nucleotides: TGTGCCTGGAGTGTCGAGTGGGGATACTACTCGCGCACAGATACGCAGTATTTT. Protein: CAWSVEWGYYSRTDTQYF.

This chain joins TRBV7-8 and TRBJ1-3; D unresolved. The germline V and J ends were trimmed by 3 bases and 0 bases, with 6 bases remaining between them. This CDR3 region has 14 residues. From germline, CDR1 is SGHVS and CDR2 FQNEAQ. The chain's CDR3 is CASSLWPSGNTIYF. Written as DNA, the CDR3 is TGTGCCAGCAGCTTGTGGCCCTCTGGAAACACCATATATTTT.

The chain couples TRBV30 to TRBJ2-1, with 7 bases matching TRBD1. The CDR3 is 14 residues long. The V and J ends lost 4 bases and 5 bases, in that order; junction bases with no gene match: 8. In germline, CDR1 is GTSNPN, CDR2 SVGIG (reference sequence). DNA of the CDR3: TGTGCCTGGAACCCGGGACAGCGAGACAATGAGCAGTTCTTC. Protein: CAWNPGQRDNEQFF.

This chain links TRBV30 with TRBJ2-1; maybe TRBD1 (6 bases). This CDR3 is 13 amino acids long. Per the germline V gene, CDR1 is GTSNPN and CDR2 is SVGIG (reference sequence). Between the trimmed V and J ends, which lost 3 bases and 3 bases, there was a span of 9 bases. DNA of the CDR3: TGTGCCTGGAGGGACAGTAACTACAATGAGCAGTTCTTC. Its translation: CAWRDSNYNEQFF.

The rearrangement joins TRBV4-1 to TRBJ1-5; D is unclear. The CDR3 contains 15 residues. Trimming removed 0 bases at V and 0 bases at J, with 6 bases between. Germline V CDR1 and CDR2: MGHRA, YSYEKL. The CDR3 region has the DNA TGCGCCAGCAGCCAAGACGACAATAGCAATCAGCCCCAGCATTTT. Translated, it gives CASSQDDNSNQPQHF.

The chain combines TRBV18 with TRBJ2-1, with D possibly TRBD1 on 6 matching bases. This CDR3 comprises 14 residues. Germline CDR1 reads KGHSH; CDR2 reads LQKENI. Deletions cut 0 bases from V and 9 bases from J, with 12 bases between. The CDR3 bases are TGTGCCAGCTCACCACCTCAGGGGCCGGTTGAGCAGTTCTTC. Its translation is CASSPPQGPVEQFF.

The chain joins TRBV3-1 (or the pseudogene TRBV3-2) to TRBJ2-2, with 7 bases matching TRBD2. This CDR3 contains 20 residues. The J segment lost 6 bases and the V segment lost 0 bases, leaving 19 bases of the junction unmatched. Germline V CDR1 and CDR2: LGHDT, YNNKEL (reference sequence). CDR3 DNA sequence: TGTGCCAGCAGCCAAGAACCCACTCGTGGCCGCGGGAGTTTAGCCGGGGAGCTGTTTTTT. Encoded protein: CASSQEPTRGRGSLAGELFF.

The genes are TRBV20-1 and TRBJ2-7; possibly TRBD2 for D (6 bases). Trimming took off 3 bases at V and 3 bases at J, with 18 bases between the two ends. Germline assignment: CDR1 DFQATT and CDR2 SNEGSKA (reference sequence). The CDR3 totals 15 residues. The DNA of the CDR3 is TGCAGTGCTAGTGCCGGGGGTAGCGGTAACTACGAGCAGTACTTC. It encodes CSASAGGSGNYEQYF.

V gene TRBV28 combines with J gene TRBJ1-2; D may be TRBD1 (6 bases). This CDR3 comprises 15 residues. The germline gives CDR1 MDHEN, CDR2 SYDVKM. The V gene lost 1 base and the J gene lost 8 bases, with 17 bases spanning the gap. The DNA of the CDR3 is TGTGCCAGCAGTTTATTAACGAAGGACAGAGGCGGCTACACCTTC. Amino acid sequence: CASSLLTKDRGGYTF.

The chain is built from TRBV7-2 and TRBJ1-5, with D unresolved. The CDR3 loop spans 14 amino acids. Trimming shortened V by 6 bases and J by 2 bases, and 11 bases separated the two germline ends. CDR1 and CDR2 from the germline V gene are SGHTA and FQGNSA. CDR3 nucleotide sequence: TGTGCCAGCAGTCTTCACGGAGGCAATCAGCCCCAGCATTTT. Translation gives CASSLHGGNQPQHF.

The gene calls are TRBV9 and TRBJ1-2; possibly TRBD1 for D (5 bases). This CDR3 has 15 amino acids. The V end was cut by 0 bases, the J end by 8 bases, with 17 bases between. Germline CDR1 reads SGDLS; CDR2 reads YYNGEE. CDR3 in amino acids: CASSVVQAGEGGYTF. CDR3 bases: TGTGCCAGCAGCGTAGTCCAGGCGGGGGAGGGCGGCTACACCTTC.